Detailed here is one T cell receptor beta chain. Repertoires were generated with immunoSEQ multiplex PCR, while TCRdb's copy carries only in-frame clones and drops some. The data show a few hundred thousand clones, 86% seen once. This entry comes from a study of blood T cell repertoires in COVID-19. The sample consisted of peripheral blood. This sequence was found in a woman between 55 and 75 years old with COVID-19, enrolled during active disease.

The CDR3 region is CSGQNYGYTF. In DNA form, the CDR3 reads TGCAGTGGACAGAACTATGGCTACACCTTC. This rearrangement joins TRBV20-1 to TRBJ1-2; D might be TRBD1 (5 bases). Germline-derived CDR1 and CDR2 are DFQATT and SNEGSKA (reference sequence). V shed 7 bases and J shed 2 bases, with 5 bases lying between them. This CDR3 is 10 amino acids long.